Below are 20 T cell receptor beta chains sequenced from a single sample in a study of beta chain features in type 1 diabetes. Expressed TCRB transcripts were sequenced because the entire RNA isolate underwent reverse transcription. Sequenced by immunoSEQ multiplex PCR; TCRdb stores in-frame clones only, minus some. The repertoire holds 330,000 or so clones, with approximately 15% as singletons. Sequenced: central memory CD4+ T cells from blood. The origin of the receptors is a man younger than 40 in good health.

The table lists this clone with a few counts. The V gene is TRBV7-2, the J gene TRBJ1-4; possibly TRBD1 for D (5 bases). Trimming removed 5 bases from V and 0 bases from J, with 13 bases in between. Germline V lookup: CDR1 SGHTA, CDR2 FQGNSA. The CDR3 is 16 residues long. CDR3 coding DNA: TGTGCCAGCAGCATTAGACAGCTTGCAACTAATGAAAAACTGTTTTTT. This encodes CASSIRQLATNEKLFF.

The chain uses TRBV27 and TRBJ1-2, with D possibly TRBD1 on 5 matching bases. Germline V gene data show CDR1 as MNHEY and CDR2 as SMNVEV (reference sequence). The CDR3 extends over 13 amino acids. Trimming stripped 2 bases from V and 7 bases from J, with 11 bases between. In DNA, the CDR3 is TGTGCCAGCAGTTTAGGGGGGATCAGTGGCTACACCTTC. Encoded protein: CASSLGGISGYTF.

The table lists this clone with many counts. This specimen includes other DNA sequences encoding the same CDR3. The V and J genes are TRBV7-9 and TRBJ2-5; D ambiguous. This CDR3 has 10 amino acids. Trimming stripped 5 bases from V and 5 bases from J, with 3 bases between. Germline CDR1 and CDR2: SEHNR and FQNEAQ (reference sequence). CDR3 bases: TGTGCCAGCAGCCAGGAGACCCAGTACTTC. Encoded protein: CASSQETQYF.

This clone was seen a few times. The rearrangement joins TRBV7-9 to TRBJ1-1; D possibly corresponds to TRBD1 (5 bases). Trimming stripped 1 base from V and 7 bases from J, with 10 bases between. CDR1 is SEHNR and CDR2 is FQNEAQ in the germline V gene (reference sequence). The CDR3 is 13 residues long. CDR3 bases: TGTGCCAGCAGCTTAGTATCGCAGGGTGAAGCTTTCTTT. It encodes CASSLVSQGEAFF.

This clone occurred a few times. The chain joins TRBV7-9 to TRBJ2-5; 7 bases fit TRBD1. Germline V lookup: CDR1 SEHNR, CDR2 FQNEAQ (reference sequence). The V gene end was trimmed by 5 bases and the J gene end by 5 bases; junction bases not matched to a gene: 8. This CDR3 is built from 14 residues. CDR3 sequence reads: CASSVGTVSETQYF. In DNA form, the CDR3 reads TGTGCCAGCAGCGTCGGGACAGTATCGGAGACCCAGTACTTC. Together with reference TRBV7-9 and TRBJ2-5, the CDR3 gives the full variable domain: DTGVSQNPRHKITKRGQNVTFRCDPISEHNRLYWYRQTLGQGPEFLTYFQNEAQLEKSRLLSDRFSAERPKGSFSTLEIQRTEQGDSAMYLCASSVGTVSETQYFGPGTRLLVL.

The V gene is TRBV4-3, the J gene TRBJ1-5; D uncertain. Germline lookup yields CDR1 LGHNA and CDR2 YSLEER. The CDR3 contains 15 residues. The V end lost 1 base, the J end lost 3 bases, and 10 bases lay between the germline ends. DNA of the CDR3: TGCGCCAGCAGCCAAGCCGGTAAACCCAATCAGCCCCAGCATTTT. This codes for CASSQAGKPNQPQHF.

The chain has TRBV20-1 and TRBJ2-1; D gene unclear. V lost 5 bases, J lost 4 bases, and 6 bases lay in between. This CDR3 is built from 11 residues. The germline CDR1 and CDR2 sequences are DFQATT and SNEGSKA (reference sequence). The CDR3 nucleotides are TGCAGTGCTGACCTTTACAATGAGCAGTTCTTC. This codes for CSADLYNEQFF.

The chain uses TRBV9 and TRBJ2-1; 7 bases fit TRBD2. Looked up from germline, CDR1 is SGDLS and CDR2 is YYNGEE. Trimming cost V 4 bases and J 10 bases; bases outside gene matches: 11. The CDR3 runs 14 residues. The chain's CDR3 is CASSFGLEAPEQFF. The CDR3 DNA follows: TGTGCCAGCAGCTTTGGACTAGAAGCCCCCGAGCAGTTCTTC.

A few counts support this clone. The chain is built from TRBV10-3 and TRBJ2-2; 10 bases are a match to TRBD2. This CDR3 region has 16 residues. Unmatched junction bases numbered 14, after V lost 10 bases and J lost 6 bases. Germline-derived CDR1 and CDR2 are ENHRY and SYGVKD. The CDR3 sequence is CATYSESGRAAGELFF. CDR3 nucleotides: TGTGCCACCTACTCCGAAAGCGGGAGGGCCGCCGGGGAGCTGTTTTTT.

This sequence joins TRBV7-2 and TRBJ2-5, with D perhaps matching TRBD2 (5 bases). The V gene's germline CDR1 is SGHTA and CDR2 FQGNSA. Trimming cost V 1 base and J 5 bases, with 14 bases left between them. This CDR3 spans 15 amino acids. CDR3 DNA sequence: TGTGCCAGCAGCTTAGGGAGCGGTTTCACGGAGACCCAGTACTTC. Residues: CASSLGSGFTETQYF.

J is TRBJ2-1 and V is TRBV20-1; weak D call: TRBD2 (5 bases). The CDR3 extends over 11 amino acids. Germline V gene data show CDR1 as DFQATT and CDR2 as SNEGSKA (reference sequence). Trimming pared 0 bases from V and 14 bases from J, leaving 11 bases between. Written as DNA, the CDR3 is TGCAGTGCTAGAGATATGACTATAGAGTTCTTC. Translation gives CSARDMTIEFF.

The chain is built from TRBV6-6 and TRBJ1-2, with 7 bases identical to TRBD1. The V gene end was trimmed by 7 bases and the J gene end by 1 base; junction bases not matched to a gene: 12. There are 16 residues in the CDR3. Looked up from germline, CDR1 is MNHNY and CDR2 is SVGAGI (reference sequence). The CDR3 reads CASTLRQGFVNYGYTF. In DNA, the CDR3 is TGTGCCAGCACCTTGAGACAGGGCTTCGTTAACTATGGCTACACCTTC.

This sequence joins TRBV4-1 and TRBJ2-1, with 7 positions matching TRBD1. Germline CDR1 is MGHRA and CDR2 is YSYEKL. After removal of 0 bases from V and 4 bases from J, the junction contained 6 bases not matched to a gene. CDR3 length: 16 residues. CDR3 nucleotide sequence: TGCGCCAGCAGCCAAGATTCAACAGGGGAGTACAATGAGCAGTTCTTC. As protein: CASSQDSTGEYNEQFF.

This clone was found many times. CDR3 protein: CASSQDRQYNEQFF. The CDR3 coding sequence is TGTGCCAGCAGCCAAGACAGACAATACAATGAGCAGTTCTTC. The chain recombines TRBV14 with TRBJ2-1; no clear D gene. There are 14 residues in the CDR3. The germline V gene has CDR1 SGHDN and CDR2 FVKESK. V gave up 0 bases and J gave up 4 bases, with 7 bases separating them.

The chain is built from TRBV4-1 and TRBJ2-7; no reliable D call. This CDR3 region has 14 residues. The germline V and J ends were trimmed by 0 bases and 6 bases, with 12 bases remaining between them. Germline-derived CDR1 and CDR2 are MGHRA and YSYEKL. Here the CDR3 reads CASSQDLLRGEQYV. The CDR3 DNA reads as TGCGCCAGCAGCCAAGATCTACTCCGCGGCGAGCAGTACGTC.

V is TRBV30 and J is TRBJ2-5, with 12 bases fitting TRBD2. Losses at the gene ends were 3 bases for V and 9 bases for J; bases not matched to a gene: 11. Germline CDR1 is GTSNPN and CDR2 is SVGIG (reference sequence). The CDR3 is 15 amino acids. This CDR3 is CAWSGNGLAGQAQYF. The CDR3 DNA follows: TGTGCCTGGAGCGGGAATGGACTAGCGGGACAGGCCCAGTACTTC.

The CDR3 bases are TGTGCCAGCACCGAGGACTCGAACACCGGGGAGCTGTTTTTT. This translates into CASTEDSNTGELFF. The chain uses TRBV6-6 and TRBJ2-2, with TRBD2 as a possible D gene (5 bases). Per germline, CDR1 MNHNY and CDR2 SVGAGI (reference sequence). The CDR3 extends over 14 amino acids. The V gene lost 7 bases and the J gene lost 0 bases, with 9 bases spanning the gap.

The genes are TRBV2 and TRBJ2-5; perhaps TRBD2 as D (5 bases). V lost 1 base to trimming and J lost 2 bases, with 8 bases between them. Germline V gene lookup returns CDR1 SNHLY and CDR2 FYNNEI. The length of the CDR3 is 14 residues. CDR3: CASSEGRGQETQYF. CDR3 nucleotides: TGTGCCAGCAGTGAAGGACGGGGTCAAGAGACCCAGTACTTC.

This clone was seen a few times. The V gene is TRBV7-7, the J gene TRBJ1-4, with D unclear. The ends were cut back, 6 bases at V and 7 bases at J, with 15 bases in the middle. There are 14 residues in the CDR3. Germline CDR1 and CDR2: SSHAT and FNYEAQ (reference sequence). The CDR3 sequence is CASSSNSAGEKLFF. CDR3 coding DNA: TGTGCCAGCAGTTCGAACAGTGCTGGTGAAAAACTGTTTTTT.

The rearrangement links TRBV29-1 to TRBJ1-3; D ambiguous. CDR1 is SQVTM and CDR2 is ANQGSEA in the germline V gene. Trimming stripped 4 bases from V and 0 bases from J, with 4 bases between. CDR3 size: 12 residues. The CDR3 sequence: CSVGVSGNTIYF. CDR3 sequence (DNA): TGCAGCGTTGGGGTCTCTGGAAACACCATATATTTT.